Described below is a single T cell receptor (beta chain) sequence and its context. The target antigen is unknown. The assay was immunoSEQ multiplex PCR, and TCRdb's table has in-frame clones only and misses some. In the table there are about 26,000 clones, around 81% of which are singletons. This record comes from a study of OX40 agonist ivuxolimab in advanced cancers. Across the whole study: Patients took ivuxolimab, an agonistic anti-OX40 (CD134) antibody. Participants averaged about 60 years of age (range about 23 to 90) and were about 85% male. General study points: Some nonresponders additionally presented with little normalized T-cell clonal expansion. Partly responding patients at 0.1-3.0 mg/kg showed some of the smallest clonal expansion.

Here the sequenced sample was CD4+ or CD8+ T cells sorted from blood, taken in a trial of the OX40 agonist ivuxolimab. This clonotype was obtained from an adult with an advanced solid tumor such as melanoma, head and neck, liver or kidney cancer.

The CDR3: CASSQEGSNQPQHF. The DNA for the CDR3 is TGCGCCAGCAGCCAAGAAGGTAGCAATCAGCCCCAGCATTTT. This chain connects TRBV4-3 to TRBJ1-5; D is uncertain. This CDR3 has 14 amino acids. Germline lookup yields CDR1 LGHNA and CDR2 YSLEER. The V and J ends lost 0 bases and 0 bases respectively, with 3 bases between them.